This T cell receptor beta chain was sequenced for a study of T cells in Graves' hyperthyroidism and ophthalmopathy. The study based diagnoses on clinical symptoms, serum thyroxine and TRAb, thyroid ultrasound and orbital computed tomography. Amplification targeted TCR beta CDR3 regions from RNA transcripts. Carried out on the TCR CDR3, a first-round RT-PCR used the HTBI primer set. A single record per CDR3 protein comes from TCRdb applying MiXCR to the multiplex PCR reads. The table has a few hundred thousand distinct CDR3 sequences, about a sixth seen once. Whole-study findings and limits: Blood samples included most of the expanded thyroid clonotypes exceeding 0.001.

The table lists this clonotype with many counts. Its antigen is currently unknown. The sequenced material came from blood. The TCR originated in a woman between 40 and 55 years old with Graves' ophthalmopathy.

The DNA for the CDR3 is TGTGCCAGCAGTTTTAAGAGGCTGGGGGCCAAAAACATTCAGTACTTC. This gives the protein CASSFKRLGAKNIQYF. This chain links TRBV12-3 or TRBV12-4 with TRBJ2-4; D is unclear. The CDR3 sequence is 16 residues long. V lost 3 bases and J lost 1, with 13 bases in between.